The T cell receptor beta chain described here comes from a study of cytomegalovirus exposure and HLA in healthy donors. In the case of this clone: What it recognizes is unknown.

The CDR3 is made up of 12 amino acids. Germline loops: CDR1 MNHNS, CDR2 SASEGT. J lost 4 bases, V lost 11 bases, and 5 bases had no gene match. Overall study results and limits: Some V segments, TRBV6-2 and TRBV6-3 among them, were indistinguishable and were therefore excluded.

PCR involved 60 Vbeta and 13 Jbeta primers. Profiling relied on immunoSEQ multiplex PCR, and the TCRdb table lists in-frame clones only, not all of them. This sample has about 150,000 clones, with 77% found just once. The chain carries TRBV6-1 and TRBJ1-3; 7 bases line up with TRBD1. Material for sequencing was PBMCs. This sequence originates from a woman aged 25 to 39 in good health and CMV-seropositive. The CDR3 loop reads CAAGTVGNTIYF. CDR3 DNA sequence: TGTGCCGCGGGGACAGTAGGAAACACCATATATTTT.